The clone carrying this T cell receptor beta chain was observed many times. The antigen is not known. One end of the junction fails to match germline, which may point to a read error. Researchers took RNA transcripts and amplified TCR beta CDR3 regions from them. After a first-round RT-PCR with HTBI primers, a second-round multiplex PCR was run. TCRdb re-analysed the multiplex PCR reads in MiXCR, keeping a single row per CDR3 protein. The sample gives 300,000 or so distinct CDR3 sequences, roughly 17% of which show up once; more than 9% is in the top ten. The sample is drawn from a study of Graves' ophthalmopathy and Graves' hyperthyroidism. Ophthalmopathy-affected donors exhibited moderate-to-severe activity, CAS ≥3, NOSPECS ≥4, and duration under 3 months. Patients were excluded if they had other autoimmune diseases or uncontrolled infections, and likewise if pregnancy or lactation applied. Per germline, CDR1 SSHAT and CDR2 FNYEAQ (reference sequence). This CDR3 has 13 amino acids.

Study-level points and caveats: This model predicted ophthalmopathy progression (sensitivity 70.59%, specificity 72.22%).

Material for sequencing was peripheral blood. The TCR originated in an adult man with Graves' ophthalmopathy. J is TRBJ2-2 and V is TRBV7-7; D is perhaps TRBD2 (5 bases). The CDR3 coding sequence is TGTGCTAGCAGCTTAGCCGGGGACGGGGAGCTGTTTTTT. Translated, it gives CASSLAGDGELFF. The whole variable domain, filled in from reference TRBV7-7 and TRBJ2-2, reads GAGVSQSPRYKVTKRGQDVTLRCDPISSHATLYWYQQALGQGPEFLTYFNYEAQPDKSGLPSDRFSAERPEGSISTLTIQRTEQRDSAMYRCASSLAGDGELFFGEGSRLTVL.